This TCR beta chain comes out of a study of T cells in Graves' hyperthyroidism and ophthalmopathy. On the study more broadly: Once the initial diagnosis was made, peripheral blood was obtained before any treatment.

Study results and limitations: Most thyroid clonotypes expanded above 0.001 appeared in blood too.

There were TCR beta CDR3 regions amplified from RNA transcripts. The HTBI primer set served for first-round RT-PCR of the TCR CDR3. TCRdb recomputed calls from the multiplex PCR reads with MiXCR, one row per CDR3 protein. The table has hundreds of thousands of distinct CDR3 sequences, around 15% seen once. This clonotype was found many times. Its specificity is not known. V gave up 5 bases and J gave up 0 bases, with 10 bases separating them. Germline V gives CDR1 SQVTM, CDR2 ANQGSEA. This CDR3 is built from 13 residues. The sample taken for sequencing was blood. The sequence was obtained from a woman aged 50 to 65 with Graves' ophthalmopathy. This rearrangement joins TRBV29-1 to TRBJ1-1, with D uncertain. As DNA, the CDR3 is TGCAGCGTTTCTGACGGCTTGAACACTGAAGCTTTCTTT. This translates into CSVSDGLNTEAFF.